These 21 T cell receptor beta chains originate from one sample sequenced in a study of CD8+ T cells in alopecia areata. Treatment defined: oral pan-JAK inhibitor, 5-10 mg twice daily. cDNA prepared by RNA extraction and subsequent reverse transcription served as the template for sequencing. Clones were sequenced by immunoSEQ multiplex PCR, and TCRdb holds only the in-frame ones, with some missing. The sample carries some 42,000 clones, roughly 89% recorded once. This specimen consisted of CD8+ T cells sorted from blood, obtained at week 24, from a patient treated with tofacitinib. These TCRs come from a human donor with alopecia areata.

In nucleotides, the CDR3 is TGCAGCGTTGAATGGGGACAGGGATTCTACGAGCAGTACTTC. It codes for CSVEWGQGFYEQYF. This chain joins TRBV29-1 and TRBJ2-7; TRBD1 matches 9 bases. J gave up 3 bases and V 2 bases, and 5 bases lay outside the gene matches. The length of the CDR3 is 14 residues. Germline V gives CDR1 SQVTM, CDR2 ANQGSEA.

The chain links TRBV10-3 to TRBJ2-7; TRBD2 might be the D (6 bases). V lost 3 bases to trimming and J lost 3 bases, with 15 bases between them. The CDR3 runs 15 residues. From germline, CDR1 is ENHRY and CDR2 SYGVKD. The CDR3 loop reads CAISDPGLYLYEQYF. The CDR3 region has the DNA TGTGCCATCAGTGACCCGGGACTGTACCTCTACGAGCAGTACTTC.

The V gene is TRBV6-5, the J gene TRBJ1-5; D perhaps matches TRBD1 (5 bases). The CDR3 is 12 residues long. Germline CDR1 reads MNHEY; CDR2 reads SVGAGI. Trimming removed 6 bases at V and 9 bases at J, with 12 bases between. CDR3 loop: CASRPGTGPQHF. CDR3 nucleotides: TGTGCCAGCAGACCCGGGACCGGGCCCCAGCATTTT.

J is TRBJ2-2 and V is TRBV29-1, with a tentative D call TRBD1 (5 bases). This CDR3 spans 14 amino acids. Germline CDR1 and CDR2: SQVTM and ANQGSEA. Trimming took off 3 bases at V and 1 base at J, with 9 bases between the two ends. In nucleotides, the CDR3 is TGCAGCGTTGACTCGGACATGAACACCGGGGAGCTGTTTTTT. Translation: CSVDSDMNTGELFF.

This clone was observed a few times. The chain is built from TRBV11-2 and TRBJ2-2, with D uncertain. Germline V gene sequence: CDR1 SGHAT, CDR2 FQNNGV. This CDR3 region has 15 residues. Trimming pared 4 bases from V and 1 base from J, leaving 10 bases between. In DNA form, the CDR3 reads TGTGCCAGCAGCTCGGCCGTGGGGAACACCGGGGAGCTGTTTTTT. It specifies CASSSAVGNTGELFF. Supplemented by reference TRBV11-2 and TRBJ2-2, the full variable domain reads EAGVAQSPRYKIIEKRQSVAFWCNPISGHATLYWYQQILGQGPKLLIQFQNNGVVDDSQLPKDRFSAERLKGVDSTLKIQPAKLEDSAVYLCASSSAVGNTGELFFGEGSRLTVL.

The rearrangement links TRBV9 to TRBJ2-2; perhaps TRBD1 as D (5 bases). The CDR3 covers 14 residues. Trimming took 4 bases from V and 0 from J, leaving 7 bases between them. Germline assignment: CDR1 SGDLS and CDR2 YYNGEE. The CDR3 reads CASSQTANTGELFF. The CDR3 bases are TGTGCCAGCAGCCAGACAGCGAACACCGGGGAGCTGTTTTTT. Full variable domain (remainder filled in from reference TRBV9 and TRBJ2-2): DSGVTQTPKHLITATGQRVTLRCSPRSGDLSVYWYQQSLDQGLQFLIQYYNGEERAKGNILERFSAQQFPDLHSELNLSSLELGDSALYFCASSQTANTGELFFGEGSRLTVL.

V usage is TRBV6-1 and J usage is TRBJ2-7; D ambiguous. Germline lookup yields CDR1 MNHNS and CDR2 SASEGT. The CDR3 has 14 amino acids. V was pared by 3 bases and J by 2 bases, with 11 bases between. CDR3 sequence: CASSEGYRPYEQYF. CDR3 nucleotide sequence: TGTGCCAGCAGTGAGGGGTACAGACCCTACGAGCAGTACTTC.

V is TRBV6-5 and J is TRBJ2-1; D is possibly TRBD1 (6 bases). V lost 2 bases to trimming and J lost 4 bases, with 12 bases between them. CDR1 is MNHEY and CDR2 is SVGAGI in the germline V gene. The CDR3 runs 15 residues. The CDR3 region is CASSYGGDSYNEQFF. Written as DNA, the CDR3 is TGTGCCAGCAGTTACGGGGGCGACTCGTACAATGAGCAGTTCTTC.

This chain connects TRBV6-6 to TRBJ2-4, with D possibly being TRBD2 (6 bases). V shed 4 bases and J shed 5 bases, with 18 bases lying between them. The CDR3 sequence is 16 residues long. The germline V gene encodes CDR1 MNHNY and CDR2 SVGAGI (reference sequence). In DNA form, the CDR3 reads TGTGCCAGCAGTTCCTTCCCCGGGACTCTGGAAAACATTCAGTACTTC. Protein sequence: CASSSFPGTLENIQYF.

The chain uses TRBV11-2 and TRBJ2-7; D remains ambiguous. Germline V lookup: CDR1 SGHAT, CDR2 FQNNGV. The CDR3 is 13 amino acids. V was cut by 2 bases and J by 1 base, with 6 bases left in between. CDR3 nucleotides: TGTGCCAGCAGCTTACGCAGGTCCTACGAGCAGTACTTC. It is translated as CASSLRRSYEQYF. The full variable domain, its missing parts supplied by reference TRBV11-2 and TRBJ2-7, is EAGVAQSPRYKIIEKRQSVAFWCNPISGHATLYWYQQILGQGPKLLIQFQNNGVVDDSQLPKDRFSAERLKGVDSTLKIQPAKLEDSAVYLCASSLRRSYEQYFGPGTRLTVT.

CDR3 sequence (DNA): TGTGCCATCAGTGAAACCGGGACAGGGCGGCACGAGCAGTACTTC. It codes for CAISETGTGRHEQYF. The gene calls are TRBV10-3 and TRBJ2-7, with 9 nucleotides matching TRBD1. With V trimmed by 3 bases and J by 5 bases, 8 bases remained unmatched. CDR3 length equals 15 residues. Germline V gene sequence: CDR1 ENHRY, CDR2 SYGVKD.

In this sample, this clone turned up a few times. A read error may produce the germline difference seen at one junction end. The chain uses TRBV10-2 and TRBJ1-1; D unresolved. In germline, CDR1 is WSHSY, CDR2 SAAADI. The CDR3 runs to 12 residues. Here the CDR3 DNA reads TGCGCCAGCAGAGAGTCGCGGGGTGAAGCTTTCTTT. Translated: CASRESRGEAFF.

V usage is TRBV19 and J usage is TRBJ2-5, with 7 nucleotides matching TRBD1. Unmatched junction bases numbered 9, after V lost 5 bases and J lost 3 bases. Germline V gene sequence: CDR1 LNHDA, CDR2 SQIVND (reference sequence). The CDR3 sequence is 15 residues long. CDR3 in DNA: TGTGCCAGTAGTCCCGACAGGGTTGGTGAAGAGACCCAGTACTTC. It encodes CASSPDRVGEETQYF.

The genes are TRBV5-6 and TRBJ2-7; D might be TRBD1 or TRBD2, each matching 5 bases. This CDR3 region has 13 residues. Germline V lookup: CDR1 SGHDT, CDR2 YYEEEE. V shed 2 bases and J shed 4 bases, with 10 bases lying between them. DNA for the CDR3: TGTGCCAGCAGCTTATGGGGGAAATACGAGCAGTACTTC. It is translated as CASSLWGKYEQYF. Full variable domain (missing parts from reference TRBV5-6 and TRBJ2-7): DAGVTQSPTHLIKTRGQQVTLRCSPKSGHDTVSWYQQALGQGPQFIFQYYEEEERQRGNFPDRFSGHQFPNYSSELNVNALLLGDSALYLCASSLWGKYEQYFGPGTRLTVT.

This chain joins TRBV19 and TRBJ2-7, with D uncertain. The CDR3 extends over 12 amino acids. Germline lookup yields CDR1 LNHDA and CDR2 SQIVND (reference sequence). Trimming pared 3 bases from V and 5 bases from J, leaving 8 bases between. CDR3 sequence (DNA): TGTGCCAGTAGTATCGGACGAGACGAGCAGTACTTC. It yields the protein CASSIGRDEQYF.

This clone has more than one count but fewer than ten. The rearrangement links TRBV6-1 to TRBJ2-3, with 15 bases identical to TRBD2. The germline V gene has CDR1 MNHNS and CDR2 SASEGT. Trimming at V came to 4 bases and at J to 4 bases, leaving 0 bases not matched to a gene. CDR3 size: 15 residues. The CDR3 loop is CASSGTSGGADTQYF. CDR3 nucleotides: TGTGCCAGCAGTGGGACTAGCGGGGGGGCAGATACGCAGTATTTT.

The genes are TRBV2 and TRBJ2-5; D not resolved. The end of the DNA aligns better with TRBJ2-7, so the J call may be wrong. Per germline, CDR1 SNHLY and CDR2 FYNNEI. The CDR3 loop spans 13 amino acids. CDR3 region: CASSESQIYEQYF. The CDR3 bases are TGTGCCAGCAGTGAAAGTCAGATCTACGAGCAGTACTTC.

V and J are TRBV7-9 and TRBJ2-7; 11 bases fit TRBD1. With 4 bases clipped from V and 6 bases from J, the junction kept 5 bases outside the gene matches. The CDR3 is 14 residues long. CDR1 and CDR2 from the germline V gene are SEHNR and FQNEAQ (reference sequence). DNA of the CDR3: TGTGCCAGCAGCTCTGGACAGGGGGCGTCCGAGCAGTACTTC. Amino acid sequence: CASSSGQGASEQYF.

This chain connects TRBV7-2 to TRBJ2-3; 11 nucleotides agree with TRBD2. The CDR3 covers 19 residues. Germline lookup yields CDR1 SGHTA and CDR2 FQGNSA. The junction had 16 bases not matched to a gene; V was cut back by 4 bases and J by 4 bases. CDR3 region: CASSSPIGGSGGASDTQYF. CDR3 in DNA: TGTGCCAGCAGCTCCCCCATTGGTGGTAGCGGGGGGGCGTCAGATACGCAGTATTTT.

The rearrangement uses TRBV4-3 and TRBJ2-7, with TRBD2 as a possible D gene (7 bases). The CDR3 has 16 residues. Trimming pared 1 base from V and 6 bases from J, leaving 19 bases between. Germline V lookup: CDR1 LGHNA, CDR2 YSLEER. CDR3 sequence reads: CASSQVGGLAGSEQYF. The CDR3 bases are TGCGCCAGCAGCCAAGTGGGGGGGCTCGCTGGTAGCGAGCAGTACTTC.

The rearrangement links TRBV5-6 to TRBJ1-1; unclear D gene. This CDR3 is built from 16 residues. Trimming shortened V by 0 bases and J by 0 bases, and 12 bases separated the two germline ends. Germline CDR1 and CDR2: SGHDT and YYEEEE. CDR3 sequence reads: CASSLGHRVMNTEAFF. CDR3 nucleotide sequence: TGTGCCAGCAGCTTGGGACACCGGGTCATGAACACTGAAGCTTTCTTT.